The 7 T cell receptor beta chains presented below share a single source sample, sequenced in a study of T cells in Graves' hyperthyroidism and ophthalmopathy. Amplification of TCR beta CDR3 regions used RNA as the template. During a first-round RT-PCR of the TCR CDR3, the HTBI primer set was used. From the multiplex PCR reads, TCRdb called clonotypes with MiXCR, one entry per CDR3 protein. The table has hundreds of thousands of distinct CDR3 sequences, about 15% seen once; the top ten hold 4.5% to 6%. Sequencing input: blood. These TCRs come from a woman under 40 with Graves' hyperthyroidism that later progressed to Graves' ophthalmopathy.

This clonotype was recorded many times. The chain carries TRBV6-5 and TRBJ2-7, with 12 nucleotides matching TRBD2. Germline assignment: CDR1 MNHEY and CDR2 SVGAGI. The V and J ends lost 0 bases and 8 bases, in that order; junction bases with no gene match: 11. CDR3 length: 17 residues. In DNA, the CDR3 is TGTGCCAGCAGTTACTCCATACTAGCGGGAGGCCCTCCGAAGCAGTACTTC. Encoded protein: CASSYSILAGGPPKQYF.

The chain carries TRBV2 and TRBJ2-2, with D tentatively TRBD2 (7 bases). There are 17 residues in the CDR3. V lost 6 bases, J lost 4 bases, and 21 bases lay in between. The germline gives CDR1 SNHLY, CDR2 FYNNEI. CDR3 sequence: CASSPRGAGVGTGELFF. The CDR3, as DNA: TGTGCCAGCAGCCCCCGGGGGGCAGGGGTTGGCACCGGGGAGCTGTTTTTT.

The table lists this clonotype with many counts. CDR3: CASSMGQNTEAFF. For the CDR3, the DNA is TGTGCCAGCTCTATGGGGCAGAACACTGAAGCTTTCTTT. The V gene is TRBV27, the J gene TRBJ1-1, with TRBD1 as a possible D gene (5 bases). V lost 8 bases, J lost 1 base, and 11 bases lay in between. Germline V gene sequence: CDR1 MNHEY, CDR2 SMNVEV (reference sequence). The CDR3 is 13 amino acids.

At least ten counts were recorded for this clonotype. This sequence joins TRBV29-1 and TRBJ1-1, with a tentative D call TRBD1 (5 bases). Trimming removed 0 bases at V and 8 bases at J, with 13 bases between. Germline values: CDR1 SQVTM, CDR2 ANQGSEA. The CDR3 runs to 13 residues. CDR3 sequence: CSVEDRGHREAFF. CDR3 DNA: TGCAGCGTTGAAGATCGGGGTCACAGGGAAGCTTTCTTT.

The CDR3 is CASSPPGLAGGPGETQYF. The CDR3 nucleotides read TGTGCCAGCAGCCCCCCCGGACTAGCGGGAGGGCCGGGGGAGACCCAGTACTTC. This chain uses TRBV7-2 with TRBJ2-5; 15 bases map to TRBD2. The CDR3 runs to 18 residues. V lost 5 bases, J lost 5 bases, and 12 bases stayed unmatched. Germline values: CDR1 SGHTA, CDR2 FQGNSA.

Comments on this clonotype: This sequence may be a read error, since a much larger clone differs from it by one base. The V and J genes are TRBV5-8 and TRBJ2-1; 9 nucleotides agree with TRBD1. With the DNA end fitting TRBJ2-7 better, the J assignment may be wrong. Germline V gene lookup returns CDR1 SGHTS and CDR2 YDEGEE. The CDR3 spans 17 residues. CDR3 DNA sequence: TGTGCCAGCAGCTGGGGACAGGGCCCGTTATTCTACAATGAGCAGTACTTC. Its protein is CASSWGQGPLFYNEQYF.

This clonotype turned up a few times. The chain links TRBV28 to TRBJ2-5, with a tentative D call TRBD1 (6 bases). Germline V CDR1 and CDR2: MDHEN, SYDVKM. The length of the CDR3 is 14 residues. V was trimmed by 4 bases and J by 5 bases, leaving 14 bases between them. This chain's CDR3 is CASSSAGTKETQYF. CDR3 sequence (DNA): TGTGCCAGCAGTTCAGCCGGGACAAAGGAGACCCAGTACTTC.